The clone carrying this T cell receptor beta chain was seen just once. Its target is not known. Primers for the PCR totalled 60 Vbeta and 13 Jbeta. The table came from immunoSEQ multiplex PCR; TCRdb's copy has only in-frame clones and leaves some out. The sample has about 98,000 clones, about three quarters seen once. The data are from a study of cytomegalovirus exposure and HLA in healthy donors. Regarding the study as a whole: In a later analysis, HLA-associated TCR beta chains were more clonally expanded than equally common others.

The clonotype originates from a man aged 40-49 years in good health and CMV-seronegative. The sequencing sample was made of PBMCs.

The CDR3 reads CASKPSGVTGELFF. The DNA for the CDR3 is TGTGCCTCCAAACCTAGCGGGGTCACCGGGGAGCTGTTTTTT. This chain links TRBV6-4 with TRBJ2-2; 9 bases are a match to TRBD2. V lost 11 bases to trimming and J lost 4 bases; unmatched junction nucleotides: 8. This CDR3 is 14 amino acids long. Germline V gives CDR1 MRHNA, CDR2 SNTAGT.